This TCR beta chain was captured by sequencing in a study of OX40 agonist ivuxolimab in advanced cancers. Whole-study findings and limits: CD4+ and CD8+ blood T cells expanded clonally by week 6 at 0.1 to 3.0 mg/kg.

In regard to this clone: Its antigen is not identified.

Measured with immunoSEQ multiplex PCR; TCRdb has only the in-frame clones, and not every one. The data hold 50,000 to 65,000 clones, with 80% to 95% observed a single time. This clonotype was obtained from an adult with an advanced solid tumor such as melanoma, head and neck, liver or kidney cancer. This specimen consisted of CD4+ or CD8+ T cells sorted from blood, obtained in a trial of the OX40 agonist ivuxolimab.

The CDR3, as DNA: TGTGCCAGCGAGTTGGAAGCGGGACGCGAAGAGACCCAGTACTTC. The encoded protein is CASELEAGREETQYF. The V call is TRBV2, the J call TRBJ2-5, with TRBD2 matching 7 bases. The CDR3 runs to 15 residues. Unmatched junction bases numbered 12, after V lost 8 bases and J lost 3 bases. Per germline, CDR1 SNHLY and CDR2 FYNNEI.